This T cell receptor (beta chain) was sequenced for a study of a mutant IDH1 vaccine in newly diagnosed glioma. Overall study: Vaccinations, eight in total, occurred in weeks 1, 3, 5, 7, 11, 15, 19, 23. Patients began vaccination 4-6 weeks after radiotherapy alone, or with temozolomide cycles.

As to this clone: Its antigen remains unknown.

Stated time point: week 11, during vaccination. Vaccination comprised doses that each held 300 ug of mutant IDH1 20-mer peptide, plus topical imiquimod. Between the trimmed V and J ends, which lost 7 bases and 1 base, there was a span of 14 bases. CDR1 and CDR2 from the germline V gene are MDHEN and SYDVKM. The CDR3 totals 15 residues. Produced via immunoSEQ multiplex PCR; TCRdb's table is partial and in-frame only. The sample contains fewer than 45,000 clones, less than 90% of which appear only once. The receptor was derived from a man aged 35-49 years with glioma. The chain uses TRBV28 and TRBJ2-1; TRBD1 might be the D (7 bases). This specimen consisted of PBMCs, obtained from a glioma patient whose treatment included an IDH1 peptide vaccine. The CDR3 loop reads CASKSAGGSYNEQFF. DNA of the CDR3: TGTGCCAGCAAGAGCGCAGGGGGGTCCTACAATGAGCAGTTCTTC.